Presented here are 14 T cell receptor beta chains from one specimen sequenced in a study of T cell responses to AZD1222 COVID-19 vaccine. The method was immunoSEQ multiplex PCR; TCRdb's version includes in-frame clones alone and lacks a portion of them. The sample lists some 96,000 clones, over 90% seen once, with approximately 1.7% in the top ten. This material consisted of peripheral blood, taken on day 0 of AZD1222 vaccination. The receptor set was obtained from an adult in good health.

The rearrangement uses TRBV30 and TRBJ2-3; 13 nucleotides match TRBD2. In germline, CDR1 is GTSNPN, CDR2 SVGIG (reference sequence). The V and J ends lost 2 bases and 2 bases, in that order; junction bases with no gene match: 7. The CDR3 has 17 amino acids. The CDR3 sequence is CAWSSTGTSGITDTQYF. Written as DNA, the CDR3 is TGTGCCTGGAGTTCTACCGGGACTAGCGGGATCACAGATACGCAGTATTTT.

This chain links TRBV9 with TRBJ1-4; no definite D call. CDR3 size: 14 residues. Germline V gives CDR1 SGDLS, CDR2 YYNGEE. The V end lost 4 bases, the J end lost 6 bases, and 13 bases lay between the germline ends. CDR3 sequence: CASSTGSRYEKLFF. The CDR3 DNA is TGTGCCAGCAGCACCGGTTCCAGGTATGAAAAACTGTTTTTT.

The chain recombines TRBV2 with TRBJ1-4; unclear D gene. Trimming pared 4 bases from V and 0 bases from J, leaving 12 bases between. Germline loops: CDR1 SNHLY, CDR2 FYNNEI. The CDR3 runs to 16 residues. CDR3 bases: TGTGCCAGCAGTGGGCCCAGTGGAGCAACTAATGAAAAACTGTTTTTT. Protein sequence: CASSGPSGATNEKLFF. Drawing the rest from reference TRBV2 and TRBJ1-4, the complete variable domain is EPEVTQTPSHQVTQMGQEVILRCVPISNHLYFYWYRQILGQKVEFLVSFYNNEISEKSEIFDDQFSVERPDGSNFTLKIRSTKLEDSAMYFCASSGPSGATNEKLFFGSGTQLSVL.

This rearrangement joins TRBV5-6 to TRBJ2-1; D perhaps matches TRBD2 (6 bases). This CDR3 region has 16 residues. Germline V gene data show CDR1 as SGHDT and CDR2 as YYEEEE. V lost 0 bases to trimming and J lost 4 bases, with 14 bases between them. The CDR3 DNA is TGTGCCAGCAGCTTGGCTTCGGACTACCTATACAATGAGCAGTTCTTC. This translates into CASSLASDYLYNEQFF. The full variable domain, with the rest looked up from reference TRBV5-6 and TRBJ2-1, is DAGVTQSPTHLIKTRGQQVTLRCSPKSGHDTVSWYQQALGQGPQFIFQYYEEEERQRGNFPDRFSGHQFPNYSSELNVNALLLGDSALYLCASSLASDYLYNEQFFGPGTRLTVL.

The rearrangement links TRBV3-1 (or the pseudogene TRBV3-2) to TRBJ1-4; TRBD1 might be the D (5 bases). The CDR3 consists of 12 residues. V lost 3 bases and J 8 bases, leaving 7 bases between the germline ends. The germline V gene encodes CDR1 LGHDT and CDR2 YNNKEL (reference sequence). The CDR3 bases are TGTGCCAGCAGCCAGGGGGACGAAAAACTGTTTTTT. This translates into CASSQGDEKLFF.

The chain uses TRBV7-2 and TRBJ1-3, with D perhaps TRBD1 (6 bases). The germline V and J ends were trimmed by 5 bases and 1 base, with 15 bases remaining between them. Germline assignment: CDR1 SGHTA and CDR2 FQGNSA. The CDR3 runs to 16 residues. The CDR3 nucleotides are TGTGCCAGCAGCGTCAACACAGGGTCTTCTGGAAACACCATATATTTT. The encoded protein is CASSVNTGSSGNTIYF.

This sequence joins TRBV7-9 and TRBJ1-4; D is unresolved. The V gene lost 3 bases and the J gene lost 8 bases, with 10 bases spanning the gap. This CDR3 has 13 amino acids. Germline V gene sequence: CDR1 SEHNR, CDR2 FQNEAQ (reference sequence). This CDR3 reads CASSFKDREKLFF. The CDR3 nucleotides read TGTGCCAGCAGCTTTAAGGACCGAGAAAAACTGTTTTTT.

V usage is TRBV16 and J usage is TRBJ1-1; D is undetermined. V lost 2 bases to trimming and J lost 10 bases, with 8 bases between them. CDR1 KGHSY and CDR2 FQNENV come from the germline V gene. The CDR3 contains 11 residues. As DNA, the CDR3 is TGTGCCAGCAGCCAAACTGGGCGAGCTTTCTTT. Residues: CASSQTGRAFF.

This clone was observed a single time. The chain employs TRBV30 and TRBJ2-1; 10 bases align to TRBD2. The CDR3 covers 16 residues. Germline CDR1 GTSNPN, CDR2 SVGIG (reference sequence). V dropped 4 bases and J dropped 4; count of bases not matched to a gene: 10. CDR3 residues: CAWTKRTSGIYNEQFF. CDR3 nucleotides: TGTGCCTGGACCAAACGGACTAGCGGAATATACAATGAGCAGTTCTTC.

This chain connects TRBV2 to TRBJ2-7, with D perhaps assigned TRBD1 or TRBD2 (5 bases each). Germline V gene lookup returns CDR1 SNHLY and CDR2 FYNNEI. V gave up 7 bases and J gave up 2 bases, with 18 bases separating them. This CDR3 comprises 15 residues. Written as DNA, the CDR3 is TGTGCCAGCACCGGGGCGACAGAGGCGACCTACGAGCAGTACTTC. This codes for CASTGATEATYEQYF.

V gene TRBV7-3 combines with J gene TRBJ2-7, with no clear D. Trimming stripped 1 base from V and 3 bases from J, with 7 bases between. This CDR3 has 13 residues. CDR1 and CDR2 (germline): SGHTA, FQGTGA. This CDR3 reads CASSLNSFYEQYF. The CDR3 nucleotides read TGTGCCAGCAGCTTAAACTCCTTCTACGAGCAGTACTTC. Supplemented by reference TRBV7-3 and TRBJ2-7, the full variable domain reads GAGVSQTPSNKVTEKGKYVELRCDPISGHTALYWYRQSLGQGPEFLIYFQGTGAADDSGLPNDRFFAVRPEGSVSTLKIQRTERGDSAVYLCASSLNSFYEQYFGPGTRLTVT.

The chain recombines TRBV10-3 with TRBJ1-1; no clear D gene. The CDR3 runs 15 residues. Deletions cut 3 bases from V and 0 bases from J, with 11 bases between. Germline lookup yields CDR1 ENHRY and CDR2 SYGVKD. CDR3 protein: CAISDDSRLNTEAFF. In DNA, the CDR3 is TGTGCCATCAGTGATGATTCACGGCTGAACACTGAAGCTTTCTTT.

The chain has TRBV15 and TRBJ2-2, with 7 bases aligning to TRBD1. The CDR3 sequence is 18 residues long. V dropped 4 bases and J dropped 3; count of bases not matched to a gene: 14. Germline V gives CDR1 LNHNV, CDR2 YYDKDF (reference sequence). CDR3 amino acids: CATSTPGQLPWDTGELFF. CDR3 sequence (DNA): TGTGCCACCAGCACCCCGGGACAGCTACCCTGGGACACCGGGGAGCTGTTTTTT.

This chain links TRBV2 with TRBJ1-5, with TRBD1 identical over 8 bases. Per germline, CDR1 SNHLY and CDR2 FYNNEI. The CDR3 length is 15 residues. V gave up 5 bases and J gave up 8 bases; unmatched junction bases: 11. The CDR3 region has the DNA TGTGCCAGCAGTCTGACAGGGGAAATGGTCGAGCCCCAGCATTTT. The encoded protein is CASSLTGEMVEPQHF.